This T cell receptor beta chain was identified in a study of CD8+ T cells in alopecia areata. On this clone itself: Its antigen is as yet unknown.

Sorting of PBMCs yielded the CD4+ and CD8+ T cells. The CDR3 loop spans 15 amino acids. The germline V gene encodes CDR1 KGHSH and CDR2 LQKENI. Unmatched junction bases numbered 6, after V lost 2 bases and J lost 7 bases. Study-level points and caveats: Alphabeta T cells residing in normal skin are also sequenced in scalp samples. Mice gave a clearer picture of TCR sharing than patients did, possibly for HLA-related reasons. Lesional tissue from the scalp (especially in alopecia totalis/universalis) showed higher clonality than normal scalp.

Reverse transcription of extracted RNA yielded cDNA, which provided the sequencing template. Assay: immunoSEQ multiplex PCR; the TCRdb copy retains only in-frame clones and omits some. The sample lists about 110,000 clones, 59% seen once, with 20% to 25% in the top ten. V is TRBV18 and J is TRBJ2-1, with 9 bases aligning to TRBD2. The sequence was obtained from a human donor in good health. Sequenced sample: CD8+ T cells sorted from blood. CDR3 loop: CASSPERGAYNEQFF. CDR3 sequence (DNA): TGTGCCAGCTCACCAGAGCGGGGGGCTTATAATGAGCAGTTCTTC.